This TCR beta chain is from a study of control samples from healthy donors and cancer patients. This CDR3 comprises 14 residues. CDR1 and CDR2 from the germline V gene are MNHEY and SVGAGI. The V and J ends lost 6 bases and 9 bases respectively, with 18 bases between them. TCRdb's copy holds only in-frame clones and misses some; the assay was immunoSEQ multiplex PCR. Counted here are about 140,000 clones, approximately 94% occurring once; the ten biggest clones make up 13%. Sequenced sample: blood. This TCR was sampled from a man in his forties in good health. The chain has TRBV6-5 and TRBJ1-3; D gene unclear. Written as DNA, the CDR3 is TGTGCCAGCAGACCCCTGCCTTTGAGTGGCACCATATATTTT. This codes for CASRPLPLSGTIYF.